This entry lists 4 T cell receptor beta chains sequenced from one sample in a study of PD-1 blockade in classical Hodgkin lymphoma. As for time point: cycle 4 day 1 (C4D1), after five to seven weeks of nivolumab. There was relapse after autologous stem cell transplantation in every patient, and there was variation in brentuximab vedotin exposure. Only in-frame clones appear in the TCRdb table, and some are missing; sequencing was by immunoSEQ multiplex PCR. This sample carries approximately 110,000 clones, 89% of them seen once, and the ten largest clones take 19%. Sample: peripheral blood mononuclear cells (PBMCs), taken before the fourth cycle of nivolumab. The source is a human donor with classical Hodgkin lymphoma.

J is TRBJ2-5 and V is TRBV7-7, with TRBD2 identical over 7 bases. There are 15 residues in the CDR3. With V trimmed by 5 bases and J by 2 bases, 8 bases remained unmatched. Germline loops: CDR1 SSHAT, CDR2 FNYEAQ (reference sequence). The CDR3 region is CASSPSLAPQETQYF. DNA for the CDR3: TGTGCCAGCAGCCCATCACTAGCGCCACAAGAGACCCAGTACTTC.

This chain connects TRBV29-1 to TRBJ1-2; 9 nucleotides line up with TRBD1. Trimming at V came to 5 bases and at J to 4 bases, leaving 11 bases not matched to a gene. The germline V gene encodes CDR1 SQVTM and CDR2 ANQGSEA. The CDR3 is made up of 15 amino acids. CDR3 sequence: CSVSGDRVSPYGYTF. The CDR3 DNA sequence: TGCAGCGTTTCAGGGGACAGGGTTTCACCCTATGGCTACACCTTC.

V gene TRBV6-1 combines with J gene TRBJ2-1, with 7 nucleotides matching TRBD2. Germline assignment: CDR1 MNHNS and CDR2 SASEGT. The CDR3 covers 14 residues. V was clipped by 2 bases and J by 13 bases; unmatched bases: 11. The CDR3 nucleotides read TGTGCCAGCAGTGAACTAGCGGTCTATAGGTTACAGTTCTTC. Its protein is CASSELAVYRLQFF.

The chain recombines TRBV6-5 with TRBJ2-5, with TRBD1 identical over 8 bases. Matching the DNA end better, TRBJ2-7 makes the J call doubtful. The CDR3 extends over 13 amino acids. Germline V CDR1 and CDR2: MNHEY, SVGAGI. CDR3 nucleotides: TGTGCCAGCAGTGTAGACAGGGGCTACGAGCAGTACTTC. Translating gives CASSVDRGYEQYF.